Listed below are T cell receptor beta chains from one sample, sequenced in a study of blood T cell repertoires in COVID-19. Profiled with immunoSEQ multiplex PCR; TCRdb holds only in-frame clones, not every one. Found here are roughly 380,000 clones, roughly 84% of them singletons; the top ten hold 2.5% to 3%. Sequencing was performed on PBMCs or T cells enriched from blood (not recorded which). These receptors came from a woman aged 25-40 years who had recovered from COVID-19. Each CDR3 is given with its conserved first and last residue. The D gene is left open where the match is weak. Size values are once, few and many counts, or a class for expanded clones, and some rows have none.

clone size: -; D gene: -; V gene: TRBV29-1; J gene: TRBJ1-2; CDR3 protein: CSGKEGVGEGYGYTF; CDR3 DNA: TGCAGCGGGAAAGAAGGTGTGGGGGAGGGCTATGGCTACACCTTC
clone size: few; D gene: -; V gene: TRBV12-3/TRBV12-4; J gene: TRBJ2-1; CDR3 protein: CASRRQLYNEQFF; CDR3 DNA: TGTGCCAGCAGGAGACAGCTCTACAATGAGCAGTTCTTC
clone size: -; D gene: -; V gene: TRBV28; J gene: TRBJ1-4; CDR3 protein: CASSLLSFKDSLNEKLFF; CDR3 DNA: TGTGCCAGCAGTTTATTGTCATTCAAAGACAGTCTTAATGAAAAACTGTTTTTT
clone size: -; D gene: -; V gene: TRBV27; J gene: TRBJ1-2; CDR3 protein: CASSFTHQTDNYGYTF; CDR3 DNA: TGTGCCAGCAGTTTTACTCACCAGACAGATAACTATGGCTACACCTTC
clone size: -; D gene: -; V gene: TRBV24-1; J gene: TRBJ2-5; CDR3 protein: CATSAGETQYF; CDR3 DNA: TGTGCCACCAGTGCGGGAGAGACCCAGTACTTC
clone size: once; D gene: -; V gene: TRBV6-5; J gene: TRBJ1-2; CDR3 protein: CASSSGGPGYTF; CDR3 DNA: TGTGCCAGCAGTTCCGGGGGGCCGGGCTACACCTTC
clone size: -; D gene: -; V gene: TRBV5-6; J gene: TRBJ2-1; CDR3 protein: CASSFGTRYNEQFF; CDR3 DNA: TGTGCCAGCAGCTTTGGTACGAGGTACAATGAGCAGTTCTTC
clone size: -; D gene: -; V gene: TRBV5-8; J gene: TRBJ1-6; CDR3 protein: CASSSVRGTINSPLHF; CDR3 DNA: TGTGCCAGCAGCAGCGTGCGGGGCACGATAAATTCACCCCTCCACTTT
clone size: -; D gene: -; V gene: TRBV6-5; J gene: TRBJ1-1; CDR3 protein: CATFEQVNTEAFF; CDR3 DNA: TGTGCCACCTTCGAGCAGGTGAACACTGAAGCTTTCTTT
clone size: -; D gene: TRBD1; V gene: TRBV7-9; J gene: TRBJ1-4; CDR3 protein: CASSWGTGETREKLFF; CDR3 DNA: TGTGCCAGCAGCTGGGGGACAGGCGAGACAAGGGAAAAACTGTTTTTT
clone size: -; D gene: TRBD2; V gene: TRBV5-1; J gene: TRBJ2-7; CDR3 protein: CASSLNPGGRSSEQYF; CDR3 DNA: TGCGCCAGCAGCTTAAATCCGGGCGGGAGATCCTCCGAGCAGTACTTC
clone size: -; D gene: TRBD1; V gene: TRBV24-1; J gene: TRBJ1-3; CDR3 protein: CATSDPGTGGNTIYF; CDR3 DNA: TGTGCCACCAGTGACCCAGGGACAGGGGGAAACACCATATATTTT
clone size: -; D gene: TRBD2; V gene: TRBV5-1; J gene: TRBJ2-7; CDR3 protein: CASSLASSGGVLYEQYF; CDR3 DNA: TGCGCCAGCAGCTTGGCCTCTAGCGGGGGGGTTTTGTACGAGCAGTACTTC
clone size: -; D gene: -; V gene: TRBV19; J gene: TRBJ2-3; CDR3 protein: CASSTVRGWTDTQYF; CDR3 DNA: TGTGCCAGTAGTACGGTAAGGGGTTGGACAGATACGCAGTATTTT
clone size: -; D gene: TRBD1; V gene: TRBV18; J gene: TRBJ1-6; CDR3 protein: CASSQSGTENSPLHF; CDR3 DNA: TGTGCCAGCTCACAATCCGGGACAGAAAATTCACCCCTCCACTTT
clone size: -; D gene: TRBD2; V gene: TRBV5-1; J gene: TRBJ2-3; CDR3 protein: CASSPGLAADTQYF; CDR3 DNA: TGCGCCAGCAGCCCTGGACTAGCGGCAGATACGCAGTATTTT
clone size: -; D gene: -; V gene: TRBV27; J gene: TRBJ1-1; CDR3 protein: CASSPSHFWGGATEAFF; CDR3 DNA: TGTGCCAGCAGTCCAAGCCATTTTTGGGGGGGGGCCACTGAAGCTTTCTTT
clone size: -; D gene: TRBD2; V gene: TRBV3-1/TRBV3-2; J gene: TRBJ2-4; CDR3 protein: CASSQEGTSGPYAKNIQYF; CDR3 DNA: TGTGCCAGCAGCCAAGAAGGGACTAGCGGGCCCTACGCCAAAAACATTCAGTACTTC
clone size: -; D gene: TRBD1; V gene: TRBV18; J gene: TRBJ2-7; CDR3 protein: CASSTTLGQGINEQYF; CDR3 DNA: TGTGCCAGCTCAACCACTCTTGGACAGGGGATAAACGAGCAGTACTTC
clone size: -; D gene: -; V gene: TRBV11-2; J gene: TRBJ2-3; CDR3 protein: CASSSPAHRRGGPDTQYF; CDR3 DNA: TGTGCCAGCAGCTCGCCGGCCCATCGCCGGGGTGGGCCGGATACGCAGTATTTT
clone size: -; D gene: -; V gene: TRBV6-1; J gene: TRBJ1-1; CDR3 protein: CASSETHNTEAFF; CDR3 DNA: TGTGCCAGCAGTGAAACACATAACACTGAAGCTTTCTTT
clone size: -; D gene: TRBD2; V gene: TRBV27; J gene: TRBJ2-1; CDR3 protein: CASRPIAGGLENEQFF; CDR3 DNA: TGTGCCAGCAGACCGATAGCGGGAGGGCTCGAGAATGAGCAGTTCTTC
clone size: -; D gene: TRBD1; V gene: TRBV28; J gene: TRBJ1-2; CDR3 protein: CANGQGGGYTF; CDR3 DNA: TGTGCCAATGGACAGGGAGGTGGCTACACCTTC
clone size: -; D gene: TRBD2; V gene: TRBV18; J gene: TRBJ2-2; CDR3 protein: CASSPLRGGDTGELFF; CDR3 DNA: TGTGCCAGCTCGCCCCTCCGGGGGGGCGACACCGGGGAGCTGTTTTTT
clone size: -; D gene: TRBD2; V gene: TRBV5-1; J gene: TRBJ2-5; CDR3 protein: CASSPGTSGSQETQYF; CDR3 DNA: TGCGCCAGCAGCCCCGGGACTAGCGGCTCGCAAGAGACCCAGTACTTC
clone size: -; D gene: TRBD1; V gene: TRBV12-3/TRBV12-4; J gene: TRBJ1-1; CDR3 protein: CASKLQGASEAFF; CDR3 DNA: TGTGCCAGCAAGCTGCAGGGGGCCAGTGAAGCTTTCTTT
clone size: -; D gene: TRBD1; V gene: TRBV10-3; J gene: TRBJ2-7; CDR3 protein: CAISESVWDRGYF; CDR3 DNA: TGTGCCATCAGTGAGTCAGTCTGGGACAGGGGGTACTTC
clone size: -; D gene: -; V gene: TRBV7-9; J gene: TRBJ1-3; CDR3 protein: CASSPGQGNTIYF; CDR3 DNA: TGTGCCAGCAGCCCTGGACAGGGAAACACCATATATTTT
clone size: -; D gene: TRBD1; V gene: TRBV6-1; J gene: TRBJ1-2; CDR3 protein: CASSEMGQERYGYTF; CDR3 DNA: TGTGCCAGCAGTGAAATGGGACAGGAGCGCTATGGCTACACCTTC
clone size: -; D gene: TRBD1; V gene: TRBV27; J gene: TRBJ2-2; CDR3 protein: CASSFSGQGADTGELFF; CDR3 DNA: TGTGCCAGCAGTTTTTCGGGACAGGGGGCGGACACCGGGGAGCTGTTTTTT
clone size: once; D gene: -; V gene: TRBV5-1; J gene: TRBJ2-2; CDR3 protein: CASSPLANTGELFF; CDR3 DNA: TGCGCCAGCAGCCCCCTCGCGAACACCGGGGAGCTGTTTTTT
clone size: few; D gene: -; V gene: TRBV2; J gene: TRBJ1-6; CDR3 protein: CASSEFQALPLHF; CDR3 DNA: TGTGCCAGCAGTGAATTCCAGGCTCTTCCCCTCCACTTT
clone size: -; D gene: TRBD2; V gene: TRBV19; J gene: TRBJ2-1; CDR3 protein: CASTALAGGYNEQFF; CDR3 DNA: TGTGCCAGTACCGCACTAGCGGGAGGCTACAATGAGCAGTTCTTC
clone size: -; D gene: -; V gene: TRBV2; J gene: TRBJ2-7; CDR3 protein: CASSAQGLVYEQYF; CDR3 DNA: TGTGCCAGCAGCGCACAGGGTCTAGTTTACGAGCAGTACTTC
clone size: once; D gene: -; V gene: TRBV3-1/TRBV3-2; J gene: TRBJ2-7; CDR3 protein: CASSLLGTWHF; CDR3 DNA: TGTGCCAGCAGCCTTCTCGGGACATGGCACTTC
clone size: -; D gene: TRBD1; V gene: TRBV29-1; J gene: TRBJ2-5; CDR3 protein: CSVEVRDRGETQYF; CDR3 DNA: TGCAGCGTTGAAGTCCGTGACAGGGGAGAGACCCAGTACTTC
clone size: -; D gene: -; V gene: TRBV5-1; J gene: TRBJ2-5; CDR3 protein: CASSSERAGETQYF; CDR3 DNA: TGCGCCAGCAGCTCCGAAAGGGCGGGGGAGACCCAGTACTTC
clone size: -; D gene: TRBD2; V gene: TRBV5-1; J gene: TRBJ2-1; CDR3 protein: CASSLESGGADEQFF; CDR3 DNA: TGCGCCAGCAGCTTGGAGAGCGGGGGGGCCGATGAGCAGTTCTTC
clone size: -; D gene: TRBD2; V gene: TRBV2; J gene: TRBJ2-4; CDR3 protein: CASIGLANVAKNIQYF; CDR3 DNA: TGTGCCAGCATTGGACTAGCGAACGTAGCCAAAAACATTCAGTACTTC
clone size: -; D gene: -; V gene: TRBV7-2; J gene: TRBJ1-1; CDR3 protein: CASSSHTRSGRTEAFF; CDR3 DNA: TGTGCCAGCAGCTCTCATACGCGCTCGGGGAGGACTGAAGCTTTCTTT
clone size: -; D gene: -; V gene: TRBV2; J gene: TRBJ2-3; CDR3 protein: CASMLGRGASTDTQYF; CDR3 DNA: TGTGCCAGCATGCTTGGGAGGGGGGCTAGCACAGATACGCAGTATTTT
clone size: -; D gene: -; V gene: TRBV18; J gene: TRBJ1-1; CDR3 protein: CASSPTDRNTEAFF; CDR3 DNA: TGTGCCAGCTCACCAACGGACAGGAACACTGAAGCTTTCTTT
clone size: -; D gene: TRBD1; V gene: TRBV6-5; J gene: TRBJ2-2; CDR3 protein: CASSSRGQVVAGELFF; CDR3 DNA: TGTGCCAGCAGTTCCAGGGGGCAGGTGGTCGCCGGGGAGCTGTTTTTT
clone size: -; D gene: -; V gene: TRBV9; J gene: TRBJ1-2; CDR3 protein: CASSVDSSYGYTF; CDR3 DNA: TGTGCCAGCAGCGTTGACAGTAGTTATGGCTACACCTTC
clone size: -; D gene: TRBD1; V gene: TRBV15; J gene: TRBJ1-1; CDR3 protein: CATSRRQGNTEAFF; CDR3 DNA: TGTGCCACCAGCAGACGACAGGGGAATACTGAAGCTTTCTTT
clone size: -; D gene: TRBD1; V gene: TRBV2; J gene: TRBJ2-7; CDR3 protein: CASSGTGGLREQYF; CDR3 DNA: TGTGCCAGCAGTGGTACAGGGGGCCTTCGGGAGCAGTACTTC
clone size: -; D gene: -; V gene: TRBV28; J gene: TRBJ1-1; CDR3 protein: CASSRSQGNTEAFF; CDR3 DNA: TGTGCCAGCAGTCGGAGCCAGGGGAACACTGAAGCTTTCTTT
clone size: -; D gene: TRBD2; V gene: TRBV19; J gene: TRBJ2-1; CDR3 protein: CASRGLAGDGYNEQFF; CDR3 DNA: TGTGCCAGTAGGGGACTAGCGGGAGACGGCTACAATGAGCAGTTCTTC
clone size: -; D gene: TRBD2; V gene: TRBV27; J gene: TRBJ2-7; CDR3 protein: CASSPPLRAGREQYF; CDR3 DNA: TGTGCCAGCAGTCCCCCGCTAAGAGCGGGACGCGAGCAGTACTTC